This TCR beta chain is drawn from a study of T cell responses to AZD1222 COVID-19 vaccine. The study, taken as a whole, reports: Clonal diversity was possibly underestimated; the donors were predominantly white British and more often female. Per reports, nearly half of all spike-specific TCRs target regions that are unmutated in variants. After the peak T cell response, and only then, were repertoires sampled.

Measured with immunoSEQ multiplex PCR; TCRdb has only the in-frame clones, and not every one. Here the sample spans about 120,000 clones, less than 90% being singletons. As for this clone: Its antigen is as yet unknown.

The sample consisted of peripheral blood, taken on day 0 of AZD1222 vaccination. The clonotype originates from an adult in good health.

The CDR3 DNA is TGTGCCAGTAGTATCACTTCCCACAGCTCCTACGAGCAGTACTTC. Encoded protein: CASSITSHSSYEQYF. V usage is TRBV19 and J usage is TRBJ2-7; D remains ambiguous. Germline V CDR1 and CDR2: LNHDA, SQIVND (reference sequence). The V end was cut by 3 bases, the J end by 0 bases, with 12 bases between. This CDR3 comprises 15 residues.